Reported below is one T cell receptor beta chain. The sample carries other DNA sequences with the same CDR3. The data were taken from a study of chemoradiotherapy in HPV16-positive cancers. Sequencing was performed with immunoSEQ multiplex PCR; in TCRdb, only in-frame clones are kept and a portion is missing. In the table there are about 68,000 clones, roughly 86% of which are singletons. The source was blood, collected from a patient who underwent chemoradiotherapy. The origin of this receptor is a human donor with HPV-associated anogenital cancer.

CDR3 sequence reads: CASSLQGTNQPQHF. CDR3 DNA: TGTGCCAGCAGTTTACAGGGGACGAATCAGCCCCAGCATTTT. The chain carries TRBV27 and TRBJ1-5; perhaps TRBD1 as D (6 bases). Germline V gene sequence: CDR1 MNHEY, CDR2 SMNVEV (reference sequence). Trimming cost V 2 bases and J 4 bases, with 9 bases left between them. The CDR3 sequence is 14 residues long.